What follows is one T cell receptor beta chain and its context. Per germline, CDR1 LGHDT and CDR2 YNNKEL (reference sequence). CDR3 length: 15 amino acids. The ends were cut back, 0 bases at V and 2 bases at J, with 10 bases in the middle. The repertoire was sequenced with immunoSEQ multiplex PCR; TCRdb's copy has only in-frame clones and lacks some. The repertoire holds under 100,000 clones, 80% to 90% seen once, with about 12% in the top ten. The data were obtained in a study of T cell responses to AZD1222 COVID-19 vaccine. This TCR derives from an adult who received the AZD1222 COVID-19 vaccine. Sequencing was performed on peripheral blood, taken 28 days after the second AZD1222 dose. The rearrangement uses TRBV3-1 (or the pseudogene TRBV3-2) and TRBJ1-2; D possibly corresponds to TRBD1 (6 bases). The CDR3 here is CASSQDWGGNYGYTF. In nucleotides, the CDR3 is TGTGCCAGCAGCCAAGATTGGGGGGGCAACTATGGCTACACCTTC.